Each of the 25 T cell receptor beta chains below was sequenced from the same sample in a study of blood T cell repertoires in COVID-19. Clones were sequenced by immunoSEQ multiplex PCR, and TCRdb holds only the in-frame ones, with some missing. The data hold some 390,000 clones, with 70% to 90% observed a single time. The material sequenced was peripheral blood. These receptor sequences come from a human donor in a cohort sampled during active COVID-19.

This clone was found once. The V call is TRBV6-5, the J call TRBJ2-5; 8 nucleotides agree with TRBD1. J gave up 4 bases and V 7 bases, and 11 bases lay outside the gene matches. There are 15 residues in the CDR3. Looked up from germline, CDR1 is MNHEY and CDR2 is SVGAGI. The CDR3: CASKMTGVWRETQYF. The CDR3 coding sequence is TGTGCCAGCAAGATGACAGGGGTTTGGAGAGAGACCCAGTACTTC.

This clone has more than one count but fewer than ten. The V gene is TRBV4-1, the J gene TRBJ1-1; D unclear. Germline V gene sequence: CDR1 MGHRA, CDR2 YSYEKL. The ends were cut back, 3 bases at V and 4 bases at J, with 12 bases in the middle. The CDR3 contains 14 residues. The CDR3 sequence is CASSHSDGPTEAFF. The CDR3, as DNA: TGCGCCAGCAGCCATAGCGACGGGCCCACTGAAGCTTTCTTT.

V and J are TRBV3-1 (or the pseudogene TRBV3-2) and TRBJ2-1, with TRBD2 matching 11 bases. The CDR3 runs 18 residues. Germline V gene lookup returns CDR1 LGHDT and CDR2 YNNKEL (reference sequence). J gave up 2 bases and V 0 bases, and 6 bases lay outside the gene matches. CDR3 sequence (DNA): TGTGCCAGCAGCCAAGATAACCCACTAGCGGGGGCCTACAATGAGCAGTTCTTC. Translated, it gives CASSQDNPLAGAYNEQFF.

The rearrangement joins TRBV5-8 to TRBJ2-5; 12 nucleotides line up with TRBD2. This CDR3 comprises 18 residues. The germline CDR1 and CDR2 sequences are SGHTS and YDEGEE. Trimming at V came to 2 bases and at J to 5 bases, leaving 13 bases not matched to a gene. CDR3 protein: CASSFLAQLAGGGETQYF. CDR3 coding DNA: TGTGCCAGCAGCTTCCTTGCCCAACTAGCGGGGGGCGGGGAGACCCAGTACTTC.

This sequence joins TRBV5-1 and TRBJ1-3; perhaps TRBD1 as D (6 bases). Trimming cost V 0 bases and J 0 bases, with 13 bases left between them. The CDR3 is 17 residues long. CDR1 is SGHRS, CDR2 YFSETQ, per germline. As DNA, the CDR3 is TGCGCCAGCAGCTTGGGTCCCGCAGGGGACTCTGGAAACACCATATATTTT. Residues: CASSLGPAGDSGNTIYF.

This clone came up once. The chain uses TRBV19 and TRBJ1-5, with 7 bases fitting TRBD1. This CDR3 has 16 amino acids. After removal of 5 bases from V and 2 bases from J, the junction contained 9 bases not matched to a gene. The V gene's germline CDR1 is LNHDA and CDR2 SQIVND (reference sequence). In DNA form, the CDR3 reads TGTGCCAGTAGTGGGACAGCCATTCGGGGCAATCAGCCCCAGCATTTT. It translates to CASSGTAIRGNQPQHF.

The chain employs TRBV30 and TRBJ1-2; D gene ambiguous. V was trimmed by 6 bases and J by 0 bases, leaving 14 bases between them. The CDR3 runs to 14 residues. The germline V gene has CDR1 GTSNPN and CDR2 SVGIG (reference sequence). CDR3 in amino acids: CACPRSPTNYGYTF. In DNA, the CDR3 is TGTGCCTGTCCCCGGAGCCCGACTAACTATGGCTACACCTTC.

The CDR3 is CASSSYSVTANTEAFF. The DNA for the CDR3 is TGTGCCAGCAGTTCGTATAGTGTGACAGCGAACACTGAAGCTTTCTTT. The chain joins TRBV27 to TRBJ1-1; tentatively, D is TRBD1 (5 bases). V was pared by 4 bases and J by 1 base, with 16 bases between. This CDR3 spans 16 amino acids. CDR1 is MNHEY, CDR2 SMNVEV, per germline (reference sequence).

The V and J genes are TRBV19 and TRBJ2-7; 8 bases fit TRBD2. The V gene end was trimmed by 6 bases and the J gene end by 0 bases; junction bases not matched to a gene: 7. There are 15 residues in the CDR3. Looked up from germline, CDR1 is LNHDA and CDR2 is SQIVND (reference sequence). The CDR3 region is CASSRGGRNSYEQYF. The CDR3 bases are TGTGCCAGTAGCCGCGGGGGGAGGAACTCCTACGAGCAGTACTTC. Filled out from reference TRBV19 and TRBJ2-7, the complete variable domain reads DGGITQSPKYLFRKEGQNVTLSCEQNLNHDAMYWYRQDPGQGLRLIYYSQIVNDFQKGDIAEGYSVSREKKESFPLTVTSAQKNPTAFYLCASSRGGRNSYEQYFGPGTRLTVT.

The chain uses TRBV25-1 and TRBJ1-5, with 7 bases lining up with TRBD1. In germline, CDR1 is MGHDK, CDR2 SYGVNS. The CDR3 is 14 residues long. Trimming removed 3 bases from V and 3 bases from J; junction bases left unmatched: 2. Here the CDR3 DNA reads TGTGCCAGCAGTGAGGGACAGTTCAATCAGCCCCAGCATTTT. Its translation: CASSEGQFNQPQHF.

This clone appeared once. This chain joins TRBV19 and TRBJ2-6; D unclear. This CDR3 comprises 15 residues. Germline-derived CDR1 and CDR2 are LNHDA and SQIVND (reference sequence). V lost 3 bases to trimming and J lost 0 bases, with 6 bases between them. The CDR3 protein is CASSISRSGANVLTF. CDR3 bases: TGTGCCAGTAGTATTTCTCGCTCTGGGGCCAACGTCCTGACTTTC.

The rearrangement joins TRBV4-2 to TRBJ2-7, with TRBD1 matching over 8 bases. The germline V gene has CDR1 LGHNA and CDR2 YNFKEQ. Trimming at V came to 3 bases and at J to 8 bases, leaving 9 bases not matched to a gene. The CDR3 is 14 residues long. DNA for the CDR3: TGTGCCAGCAGCCACGGACAGGGCTCTAGAAAGCAGTACTTC. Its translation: CASSHGQGSRKQYF.

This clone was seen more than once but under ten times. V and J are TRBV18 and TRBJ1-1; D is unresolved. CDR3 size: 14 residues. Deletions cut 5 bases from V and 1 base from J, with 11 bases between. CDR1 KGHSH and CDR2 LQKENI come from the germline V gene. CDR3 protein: CASSSEASNTEAFF. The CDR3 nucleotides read TGTGCCAGCTCATCCGAGGCCTCGAACACTGAAGCTTTCTTT. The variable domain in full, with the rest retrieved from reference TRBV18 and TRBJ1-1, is NAGVMQNPRHLVRRRGQEARLRCSPMKGHSHVYWYRQLPEEGLKFMVYLQKENIIDESGMPKERFSAEFPKEGPSILRIQQVVRGDSAAYFCASSSEASNTEAFFGQGTRLTVV.

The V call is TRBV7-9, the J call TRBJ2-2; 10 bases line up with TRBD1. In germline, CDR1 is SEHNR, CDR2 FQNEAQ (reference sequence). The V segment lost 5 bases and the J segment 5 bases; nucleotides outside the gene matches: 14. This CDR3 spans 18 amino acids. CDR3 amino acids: CASSVGEGTGDVTGELFF. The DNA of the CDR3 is TGTGCCAGCAGCGTAGGGGAGGGGACAGGGGACGTGACCGGGGAGCTGTTTTTT.

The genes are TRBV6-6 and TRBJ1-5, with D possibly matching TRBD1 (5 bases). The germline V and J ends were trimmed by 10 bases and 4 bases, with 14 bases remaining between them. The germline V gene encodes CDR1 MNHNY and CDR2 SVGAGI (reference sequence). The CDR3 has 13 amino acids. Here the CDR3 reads CATSMGGNQPQHF. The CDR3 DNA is TGTGCCACCTCAATGGGGGGGAATCAGCCCCAGCATTTT.

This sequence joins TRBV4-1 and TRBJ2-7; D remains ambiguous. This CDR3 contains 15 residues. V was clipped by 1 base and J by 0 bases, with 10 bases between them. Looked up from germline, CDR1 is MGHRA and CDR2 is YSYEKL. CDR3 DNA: TGCGCCAGCAGCCAAGGCGACTGGAGCTCCTACGAGCAGTACTTC. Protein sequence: CASSQGDWSSYEQYF.

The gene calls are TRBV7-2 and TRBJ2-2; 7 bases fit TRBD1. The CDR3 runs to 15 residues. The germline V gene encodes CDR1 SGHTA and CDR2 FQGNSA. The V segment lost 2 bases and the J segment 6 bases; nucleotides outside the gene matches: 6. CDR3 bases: TGTGCCAGCAGCTTAACAGGGGCTCTTGCCGGGGAGCTGTTTTTT. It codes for CASSLTGALAGELFF.

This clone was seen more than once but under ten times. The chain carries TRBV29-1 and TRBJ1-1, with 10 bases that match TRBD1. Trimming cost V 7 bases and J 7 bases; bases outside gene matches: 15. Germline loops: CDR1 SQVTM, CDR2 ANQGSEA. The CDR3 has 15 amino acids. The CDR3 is CSGIRAGTGEGEAFF. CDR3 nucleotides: TGCAGCGGTATCCGAGCCGGGACAGGGGAAGGTGAAGCTTTCTTT.

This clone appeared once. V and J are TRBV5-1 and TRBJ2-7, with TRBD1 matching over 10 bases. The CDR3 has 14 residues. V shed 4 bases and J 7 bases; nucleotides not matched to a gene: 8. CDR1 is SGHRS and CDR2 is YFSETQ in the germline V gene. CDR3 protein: CASSPGTGDSEQYF. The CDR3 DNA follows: TGCGCCAGCAGCCCCGGGACAGGGGATTCAGAGCAGTACTTC. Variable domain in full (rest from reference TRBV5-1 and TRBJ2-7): KAGVTQTPRYLIKTRGQQVTLSCSPISGHRSVSWYQQTPGQGLQFLFEYFSETQRNKGNFPGRFSGRQFSNSRSEMNVSTLELGDSALYLCASSPGTGDSEQYFGPGTRLTVT.

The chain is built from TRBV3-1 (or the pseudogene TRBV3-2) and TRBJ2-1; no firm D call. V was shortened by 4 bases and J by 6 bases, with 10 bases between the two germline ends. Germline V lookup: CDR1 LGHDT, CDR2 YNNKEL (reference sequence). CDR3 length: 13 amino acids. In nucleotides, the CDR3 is TGTGCCAGCAGCCTTAGTTCCGGCAATGAGCAGTTCTTC. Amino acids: CASSLSSGNEQFF.

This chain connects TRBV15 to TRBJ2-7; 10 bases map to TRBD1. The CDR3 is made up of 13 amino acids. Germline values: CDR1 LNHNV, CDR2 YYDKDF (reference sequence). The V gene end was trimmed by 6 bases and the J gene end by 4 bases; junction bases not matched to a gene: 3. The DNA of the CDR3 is TGTGCCACCAGGAGACAGGGGGCGTACGAGCAGTACTTC. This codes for CATRRQGAYEQYF.

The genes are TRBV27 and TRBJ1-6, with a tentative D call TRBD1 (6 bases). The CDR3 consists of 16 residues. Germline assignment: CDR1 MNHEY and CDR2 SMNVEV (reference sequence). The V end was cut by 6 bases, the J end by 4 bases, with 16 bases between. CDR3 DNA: TGTGCCAGCAGGAACAGGGCCAAATTGTATAATTCACCCCTCCACTTT. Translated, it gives CASRNRAKLYNSPLHF.

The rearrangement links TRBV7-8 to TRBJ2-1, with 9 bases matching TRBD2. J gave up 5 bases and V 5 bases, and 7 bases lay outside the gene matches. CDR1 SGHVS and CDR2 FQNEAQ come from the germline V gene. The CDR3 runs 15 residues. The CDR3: CASSPGLAQNNEQFF. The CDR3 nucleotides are TGTGCCAGCAGCCCAGGACTAGCGCAAAACAATGAGCAGTTCTTC.

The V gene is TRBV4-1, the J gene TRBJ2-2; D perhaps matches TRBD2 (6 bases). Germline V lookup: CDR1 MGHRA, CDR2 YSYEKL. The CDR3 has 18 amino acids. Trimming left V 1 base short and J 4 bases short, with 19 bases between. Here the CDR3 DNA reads TGCGCCAGCAGCCAAGTCCGACTGGAGGGAGGAGGCACCGGGGAGCTGTTTTTT. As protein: CASSQVRLEGGGTGELFF.

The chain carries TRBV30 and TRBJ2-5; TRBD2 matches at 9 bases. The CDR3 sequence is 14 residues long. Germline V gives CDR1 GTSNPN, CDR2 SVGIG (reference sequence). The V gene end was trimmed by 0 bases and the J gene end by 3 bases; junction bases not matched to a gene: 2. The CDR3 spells CAWSVGGREETQYF. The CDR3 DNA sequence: TGTGCCTGGAGTGTAGGCGGGAGGGAAGAGACCCAGTACTTC.